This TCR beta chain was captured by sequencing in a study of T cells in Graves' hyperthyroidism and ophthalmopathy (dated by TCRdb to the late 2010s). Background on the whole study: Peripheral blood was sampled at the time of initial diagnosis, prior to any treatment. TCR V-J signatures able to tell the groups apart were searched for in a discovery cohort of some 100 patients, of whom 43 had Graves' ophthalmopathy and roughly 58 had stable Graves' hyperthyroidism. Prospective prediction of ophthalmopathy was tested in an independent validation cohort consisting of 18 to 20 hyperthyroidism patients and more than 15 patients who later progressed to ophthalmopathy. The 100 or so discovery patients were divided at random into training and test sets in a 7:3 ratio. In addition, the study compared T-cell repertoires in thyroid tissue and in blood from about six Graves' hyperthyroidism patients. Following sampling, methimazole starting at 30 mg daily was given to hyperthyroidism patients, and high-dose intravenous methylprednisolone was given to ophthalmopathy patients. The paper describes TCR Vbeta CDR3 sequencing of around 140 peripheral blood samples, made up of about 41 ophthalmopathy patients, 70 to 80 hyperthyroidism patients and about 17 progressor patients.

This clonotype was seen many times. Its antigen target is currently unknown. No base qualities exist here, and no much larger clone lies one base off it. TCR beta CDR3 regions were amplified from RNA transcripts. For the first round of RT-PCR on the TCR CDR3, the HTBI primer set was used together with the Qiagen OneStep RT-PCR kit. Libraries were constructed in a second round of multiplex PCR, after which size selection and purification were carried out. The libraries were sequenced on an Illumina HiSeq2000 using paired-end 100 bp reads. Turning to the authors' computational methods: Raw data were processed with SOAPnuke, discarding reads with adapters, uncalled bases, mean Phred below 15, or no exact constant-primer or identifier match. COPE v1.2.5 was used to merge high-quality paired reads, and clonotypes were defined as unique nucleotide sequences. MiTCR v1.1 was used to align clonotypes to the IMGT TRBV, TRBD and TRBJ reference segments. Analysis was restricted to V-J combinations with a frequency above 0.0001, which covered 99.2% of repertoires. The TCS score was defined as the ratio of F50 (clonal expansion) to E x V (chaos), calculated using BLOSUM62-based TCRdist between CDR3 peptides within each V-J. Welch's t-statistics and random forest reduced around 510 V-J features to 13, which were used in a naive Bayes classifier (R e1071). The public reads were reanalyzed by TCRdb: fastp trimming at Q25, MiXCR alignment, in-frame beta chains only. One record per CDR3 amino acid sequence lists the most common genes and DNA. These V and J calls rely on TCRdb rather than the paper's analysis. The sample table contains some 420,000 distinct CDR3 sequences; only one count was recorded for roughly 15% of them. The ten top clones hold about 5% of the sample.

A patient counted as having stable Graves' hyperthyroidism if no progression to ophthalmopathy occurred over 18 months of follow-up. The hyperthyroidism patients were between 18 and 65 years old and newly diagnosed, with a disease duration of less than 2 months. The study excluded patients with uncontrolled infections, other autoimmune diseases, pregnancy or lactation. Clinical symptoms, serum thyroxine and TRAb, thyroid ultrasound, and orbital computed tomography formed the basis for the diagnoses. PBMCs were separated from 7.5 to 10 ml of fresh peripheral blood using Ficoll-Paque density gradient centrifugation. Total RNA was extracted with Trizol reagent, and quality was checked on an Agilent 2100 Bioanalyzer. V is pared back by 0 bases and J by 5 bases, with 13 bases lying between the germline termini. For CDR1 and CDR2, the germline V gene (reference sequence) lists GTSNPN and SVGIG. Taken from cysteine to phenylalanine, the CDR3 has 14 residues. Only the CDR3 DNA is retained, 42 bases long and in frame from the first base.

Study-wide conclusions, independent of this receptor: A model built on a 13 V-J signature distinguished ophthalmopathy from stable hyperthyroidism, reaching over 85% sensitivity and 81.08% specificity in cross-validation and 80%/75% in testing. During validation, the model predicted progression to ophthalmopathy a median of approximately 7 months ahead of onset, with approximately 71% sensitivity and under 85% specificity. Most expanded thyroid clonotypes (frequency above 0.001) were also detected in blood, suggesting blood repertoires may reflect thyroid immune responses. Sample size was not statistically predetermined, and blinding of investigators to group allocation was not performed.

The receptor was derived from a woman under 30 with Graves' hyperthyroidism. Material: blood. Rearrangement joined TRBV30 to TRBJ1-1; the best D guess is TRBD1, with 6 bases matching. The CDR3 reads CAWSVWGARTEAFF. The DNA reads TGTGCCTGGAGTGTATGGGGGGCGCGTACTGAAGCTTTCTTT. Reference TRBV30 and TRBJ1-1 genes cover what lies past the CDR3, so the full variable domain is SQTIHQWPATLVQPVGSPLSLECTVEGTSNPNLYWYRQAAGRGLQLLFYSVGIGQISSEVPQNLSASRPQDRQFILSSKKLLLSDSGFYLCAWSVWGARTEAFFGQGTRLTVV.